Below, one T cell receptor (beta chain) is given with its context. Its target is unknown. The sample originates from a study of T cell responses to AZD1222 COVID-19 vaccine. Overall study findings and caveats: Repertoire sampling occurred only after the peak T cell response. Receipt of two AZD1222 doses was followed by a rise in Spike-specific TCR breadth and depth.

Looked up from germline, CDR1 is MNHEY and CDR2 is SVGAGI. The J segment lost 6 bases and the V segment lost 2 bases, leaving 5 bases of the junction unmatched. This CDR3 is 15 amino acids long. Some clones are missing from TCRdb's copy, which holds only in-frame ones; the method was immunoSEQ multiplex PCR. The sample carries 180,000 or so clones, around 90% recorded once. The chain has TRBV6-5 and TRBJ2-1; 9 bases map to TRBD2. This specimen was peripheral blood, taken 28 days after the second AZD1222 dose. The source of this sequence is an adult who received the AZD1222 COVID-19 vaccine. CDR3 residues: CASSYGGRASNEQFF. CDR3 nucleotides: TGTGCCAGCAGTTACGGCGGGAGGGCATCCAATGAGCAGTTCTTC.